The following is a T cell receptor (beta chain) sequence with its context. This sample was taken from a study of blood T cell repertoires in COVID-19. The overall study: The United States, Italy and Spain supplied acute and convalescent COVID-19 samples. PBMCs, B-cell-depleted T cells, or T cells were the source of the cDNA or gDNA that made up the material.

Per the study methods: Reference gene primer amplification in the assay estimated nucleated cell counts. The repertoire was sequenced with immunoSEQ multiplex PCR; TCRdb's copy has only in-frame clones and lacks some. That table is the source of V, J and clone size, and D and trimming were worked out from the DNA. This table has tens of thousands of clones, around 90% appearing once. Germline CDR1 is KGHSH and CDR2 is LQKENI. The CDR3 spans 13 residues. J lost 7 bases, V lost 3 bases, and 0 bases had no gene match. The V gene is TRBV18, the J gene TRBJ1-2, with TRBD1 matching 12 bases. The clonotype originates from a man older than 75 with acute or convalescent COVID-19. The sequencing input was peripheral blood. CDR3 DNA sequence: TGTGCCAGCTCACCGGGACAGGGGGCTGGCTACACCTTC. This encodes CASSPGQGAGYTF.